These 10 T cell receptor beta chains share one sample of origin, sequenced in a study of memory CD4+ T cells and cytomegalovirus serostatus (dated by TCRdb to between 2018 and 2021). The library was built by means of the immunoSEQ multiplex PCR assay. TCRdb stores this immuneACCESS table with in-frame sequences only. Part of the clones is absent; in the studies checked, under half of the shortfall reflects unresolved V genes, and no reason is known for the rest. This sample holds around 41,000 clones; less than 80% were observed only once. The ten largest clonotypes hold 5% to 7% of the sample. Single viable CD3+CD4+CD8-CD45RO+ cells were sorted as memory CD4+ T cells on a FACSAria II. Sequencing was performed on memory CD4+ T cells from blood. These receptors all stem from an adult in good health and CMV-seronegative.

The chain carries TRBV7-2 and TRBJ1-2; D is possibly TRBD1 (5 bases). Germline-derived CDR1 and CDR2 are SGHTA and FQGNSA. V was shortened by 6 bases and J by 5 bases, with 22 bases between the two germline ends. The CDR3 loop spans 16 amino acids. CDR3 nucleotide sequence: TGTGCCAGCAGTTTTAGTGTCGGACACATAAGTTATGGCTACACCTTC. Protein: CASSFSVGHISYGYTF.

V usage is TRBV28 and J usage is TRBJ1-3; D is unresolved. The CDR3 has 14 amino acids. V was pared by 3 bases and J by 2 bases, with 8 bases between. CDR1 is MDHEN and CDR2 is SYDVKM in the germline V gene. CDR3 region: CASSLIGPGNTIYF. The CDR3 coding sequence is TGTGCCAGCAGTTTGATAGGACCTGGAAACACCATATATTTT.

This chain links TRBV9 with TRBJ2-1; no definite D call. CDR1 SGDLS and CDR2 YYNGEE come from the germline V gene. V shed 0 bases and J shed 9 bases, with 4 bases lying between them. The CDR3 runs to 11 residues. In nucleotides, the CDR3 is TGTGCCAGCAGCGTAGGGAGTGAGCAGTTCTTC. This translates into CASSVGSEQFF.

This clone was detected once. The rearrangement uses TRBV5-4 and TRBJ2-3; TRBD2 agrees at 8 bases. V shed 0 bases, J shed 2 bases, and the junction held 2 bases outside the gene matches. This CDR3 contains 15 residues. Germline-derived CDR1 and CDR2 are SGHNT and YYREEE (reference sequence). CDR3 sequence (DNA): TGTGCCAGCAGCTTGGGGACTAGCCCCACAGATACGCAGTATTTT. This sequence encodes CASSLGTSPTDTQYF. Full variable domain (remainder filled in from reference TRBV5-4 and TRBJ2-3): ETGVTQSPTHLIKTRGQQVTLRCSSQSGHNTVSWYQQALGQGPQFIFQYYREEENGRGNFPPRFSGLQFPNYSSELNVNALELDDSALYLCASSLGTSPTDTQYFGPGTRLTVL.

This chain uses TRBV15 with TRBJ2-7, with D hard to call. V gave up 0 bases and J gave up 3 bases, with 3 bases separating them. The CDR3 is 12 amino acids. Germline-derived CDR1 and CDR2 are LNHNV and YYDKDF (reference sequence). The CDR3 DNA is TGTGCCACCAGCAGAGACCGCTACGAGCAGTACTTC. It yields the protein CATSRDRYEQYF.

The V call is TRBV2, the J call TRBJ2-5; 8 bases match TRBD1. CDR3 length equals 16 residues. Trimming removed 10 bases from V and 4 bases from J; junction bases left unmatched: 17. Looked up from germline, CDR1 is SNHLY and CDR2 is FYNNEI. CDR3 in DNA: TGTGCCACAACGGGCGGCAGGGGGCGCGGGGCAGAGACCCAGTACTTC. This gives the protein CATTGGRGRGAETQYF.

The J gene is TRBJ2-3, the V gene TRBV25-1; the D gene could be TRBD1 or TRBD2 (6 bases each). Germline V gene sequence: CDR1 MGHDK, CDR2 SYGVNS. The CDR3 consists of 14 residues. Trimming shortened V by 6 bases and J by 4 bases, and 14 bases separated the two germline ends. CDR3 coding DNA: TGTGCCAGCAGCCAGGGGCGGGATGCAGATACGCAGTATTTT. Protein: CASSQGRDADTQYF.

In regard to this clone: Relative to the germline gene, one junction end is altered; a read error may explain this. The chain combines TRBV5-8 with TRBJ1-2, with 7 nucleotides matching TRBD1. CDR3 length: 12 amino acids. From germline, CDR1 is SGHTS and CDR2 YDEGEE. CDR3 sequence: CASPDRTYSYTF. The CDR3 nucleotides read TGTGCCAGCCCGGACAGGACCTATAGCTACACCTTC.

This clone came up a few times. The J gene is TRBJ2-2, the V gene TRBV7-2, with D maybe TRBD2 (6 bases). Germline CDR1 is SGHTA and CDR2 is FQGNSA. The CDR3 runs 15 residues. Trimming shortened V by 6 bases and J by 5 bases, and 16 bases separated the two germline ends. DNA for the CDR3: TGTGCCAGCAGGGATCGGCTAGCGCGAACCGGGGAGCTGTTTTTT. This gives the protein CASRDRLARTGELFF.

This chain links TRBV15 with TRBJ2-3, with unresolved D. The germline V gene encodes CDR1 LNHNV and CDR2 YYDKDF (reference sequence). The CDR3 is 13 amino acids. Between the trimmed V and J ends, which lost 1 base and 1 base, there was a span of 3 bases. The CDR3 region is CATSRGGTDTQYF. The CDR3 DNA sequence: TGTGCCACCAGCAGAGGGGGCACAGATACGCAGTATTTT.